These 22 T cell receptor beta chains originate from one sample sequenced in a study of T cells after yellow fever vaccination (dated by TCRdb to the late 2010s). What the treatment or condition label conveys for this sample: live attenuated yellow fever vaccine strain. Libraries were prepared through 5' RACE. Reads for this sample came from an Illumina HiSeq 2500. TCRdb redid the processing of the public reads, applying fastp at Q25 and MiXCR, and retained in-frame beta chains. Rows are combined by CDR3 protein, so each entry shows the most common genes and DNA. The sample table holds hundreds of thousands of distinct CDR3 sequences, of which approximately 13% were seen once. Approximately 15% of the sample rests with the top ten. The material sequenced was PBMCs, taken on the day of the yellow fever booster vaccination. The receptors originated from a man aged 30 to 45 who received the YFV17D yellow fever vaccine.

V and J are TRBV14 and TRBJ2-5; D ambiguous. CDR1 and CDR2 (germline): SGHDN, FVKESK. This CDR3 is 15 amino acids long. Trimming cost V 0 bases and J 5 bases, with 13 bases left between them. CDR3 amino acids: CASSQDYIEGETQYF. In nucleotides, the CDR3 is TGTGCCAGCAGCCAAGATTACATAGAAGGGGAGACCCAGTACTTC.

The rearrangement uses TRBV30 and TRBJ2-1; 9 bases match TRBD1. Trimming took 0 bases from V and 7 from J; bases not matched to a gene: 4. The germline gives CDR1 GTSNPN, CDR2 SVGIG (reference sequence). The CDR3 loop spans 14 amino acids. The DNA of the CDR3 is TGTGCCTGGAGTGTACCGGGACAGGGAAATGAGCAGTTCTTC. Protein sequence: CAWSVPGQGNEQFF.

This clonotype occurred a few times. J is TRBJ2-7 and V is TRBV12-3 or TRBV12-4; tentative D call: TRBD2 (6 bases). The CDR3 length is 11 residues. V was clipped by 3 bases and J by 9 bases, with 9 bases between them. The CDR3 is CASSLGGGQYF. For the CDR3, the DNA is TGTGCCAGCAGTTTGGGGGGTGGGCAGTACTTC.

The CDR3 DNA reads TGCAGTGCTAGACGGGGGAGTCAGCCCCAGCATTTT. Translation: CSARRGSQPQHF. The J gene is TRBJ1-5, the V gene TRBV20-1; possible D gene TRBD1, 5 bases. CDR1 is DFQATT and CDR2 is SNEGSKA in the germline V gene (reference sequence). V gave up 2 bases and J gave up 6 bases, with 8 bases separating them. The CDR3 covers 12 residues.

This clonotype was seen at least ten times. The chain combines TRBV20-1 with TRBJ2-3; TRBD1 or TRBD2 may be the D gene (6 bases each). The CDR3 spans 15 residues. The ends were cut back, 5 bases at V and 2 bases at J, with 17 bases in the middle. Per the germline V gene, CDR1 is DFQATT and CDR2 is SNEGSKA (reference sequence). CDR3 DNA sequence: TGCAGTGCTTACAGGGTGGAGGGGTACACAGATACGCAGTATTTT. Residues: CSAYRVEGYTDTQYF.

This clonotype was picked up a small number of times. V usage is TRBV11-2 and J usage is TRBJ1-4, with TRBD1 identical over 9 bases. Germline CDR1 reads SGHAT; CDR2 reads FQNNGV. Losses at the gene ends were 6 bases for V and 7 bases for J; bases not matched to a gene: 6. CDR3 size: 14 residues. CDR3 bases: TGTGCCAGCAGATTTACAGGGGGCGTTGAAAAACTGTTTTTT. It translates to CASRFTGGVEKLFF.

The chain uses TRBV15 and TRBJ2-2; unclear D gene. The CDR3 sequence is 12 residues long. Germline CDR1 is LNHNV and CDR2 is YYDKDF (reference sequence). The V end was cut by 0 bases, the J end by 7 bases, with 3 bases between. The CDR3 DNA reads TGTGCCACCAGCAGAGAGTTCGGGGAGCTGTTTTTT. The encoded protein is CATSREFGELFF. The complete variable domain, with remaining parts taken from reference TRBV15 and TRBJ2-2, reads DAMVIQNPRYQVTQFGKPVTLSCSQTLNHNVMYWYQQKSSQAPKLLFHYYDKDFNNEADTPDNFQSRRPNTSFCFLDIRSPGLGDTAMYLCATSREFGELFFGEGSRLTVL.

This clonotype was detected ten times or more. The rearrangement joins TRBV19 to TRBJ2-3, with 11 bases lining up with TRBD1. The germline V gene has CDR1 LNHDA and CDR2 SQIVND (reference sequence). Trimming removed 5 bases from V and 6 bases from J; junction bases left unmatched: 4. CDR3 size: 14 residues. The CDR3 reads CASSPRDRGDTQYF. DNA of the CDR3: TGTGCCAGTAGTCCTAGGGACAGGGGGGATACGCAGTATTTT.

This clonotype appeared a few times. The CDR3, as DNA: TGTGCCAGCAGCTTACAGAGTGGTGGTGAGCAGTTCTTC. Its protein is CASSLQSGGEQFF. The V gene is TRBV7-2, the J gene TRBJ2-1; D is undetermined. This CDR3 contains 13 residues. CDR1 and CDR2 from the germline V gene are SGHTA and FQGNSA. V gave up 2 bases and J gave up 9 bases, with 11 bases separating them.

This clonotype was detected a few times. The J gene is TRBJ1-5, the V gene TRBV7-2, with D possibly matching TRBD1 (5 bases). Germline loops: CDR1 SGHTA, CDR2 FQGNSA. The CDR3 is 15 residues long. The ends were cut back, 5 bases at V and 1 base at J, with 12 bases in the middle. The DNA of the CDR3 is TGTGCCAGCAGCCCTGGGGGGAGAAGCAATCAGCCCCAGCATTTT. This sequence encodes CASSPGGRSNQPQHF.

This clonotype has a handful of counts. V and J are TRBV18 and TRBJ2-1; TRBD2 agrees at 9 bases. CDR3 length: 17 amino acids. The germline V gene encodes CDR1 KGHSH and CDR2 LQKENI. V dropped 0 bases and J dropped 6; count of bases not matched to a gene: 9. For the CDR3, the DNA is TGTGCCAGCTCACCACCGACCGGGACTAGCATTGGCAATGAGCAGTTCTTC. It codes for CASSPPTGTSIGNEQFF.

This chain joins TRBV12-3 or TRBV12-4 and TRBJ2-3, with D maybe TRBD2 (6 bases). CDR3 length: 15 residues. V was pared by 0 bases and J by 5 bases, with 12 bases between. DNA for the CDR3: TGTGCCAGCAGTTTAGCGCCCACGGGACTAGATACGCAGTATTTT. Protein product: CASSLAPTGLDTQYF.

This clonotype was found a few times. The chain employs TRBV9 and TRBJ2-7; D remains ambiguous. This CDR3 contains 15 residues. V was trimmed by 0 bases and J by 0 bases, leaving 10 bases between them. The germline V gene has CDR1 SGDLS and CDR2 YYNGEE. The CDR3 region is CASSVGVAHSYEQYF. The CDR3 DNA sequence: TGTGCCAGCAGCGTAGGGGTAGCCCACTCCTACGAGCAGTACTTC.

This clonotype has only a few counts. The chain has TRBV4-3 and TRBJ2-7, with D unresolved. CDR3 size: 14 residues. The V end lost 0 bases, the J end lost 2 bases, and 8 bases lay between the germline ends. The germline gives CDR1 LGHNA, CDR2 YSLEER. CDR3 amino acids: CASSQEISTYEQYF. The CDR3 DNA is TGCGCCAGCAGCCAAGAAATCAGTACCTACGAGCAGTACTTC.

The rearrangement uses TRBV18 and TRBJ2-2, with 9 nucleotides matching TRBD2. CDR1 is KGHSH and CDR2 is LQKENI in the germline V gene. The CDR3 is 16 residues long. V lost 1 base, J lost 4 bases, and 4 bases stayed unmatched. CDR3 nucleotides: TGTGCCAGCTCACCACGGCTAGCGGGATTCACCGGGGAGCTGTTTTTT. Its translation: CASSPRLAGFTGELFF.

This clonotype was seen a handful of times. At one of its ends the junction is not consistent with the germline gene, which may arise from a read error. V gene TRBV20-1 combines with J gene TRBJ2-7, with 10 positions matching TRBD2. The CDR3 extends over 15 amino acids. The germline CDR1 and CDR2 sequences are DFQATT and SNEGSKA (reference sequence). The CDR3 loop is CSARGTSGNAYEQYF. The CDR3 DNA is TGCAGTGCTAGAGGCACTAGCGGGAACGCCTACGAACAGTACTTC.

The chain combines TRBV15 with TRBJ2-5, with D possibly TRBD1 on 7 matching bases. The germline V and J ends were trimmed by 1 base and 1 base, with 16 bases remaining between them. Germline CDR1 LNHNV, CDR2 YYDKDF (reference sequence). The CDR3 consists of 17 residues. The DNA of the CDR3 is TGTGCCACCAGCAGAGGCAACACAGGGGAGGCCCAAGAGACCCAGTACTTC. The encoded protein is CATSRGNTGEAQETQYF.

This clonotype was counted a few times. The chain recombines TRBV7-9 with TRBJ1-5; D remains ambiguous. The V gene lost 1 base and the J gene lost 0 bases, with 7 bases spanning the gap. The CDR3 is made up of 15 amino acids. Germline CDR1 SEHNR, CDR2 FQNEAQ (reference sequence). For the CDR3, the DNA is TGTGCCAGCAGCTTAGGTTACAGTAGCAATCAGCCCCAGCATTTT. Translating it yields CASSLGYSSNQPQHF. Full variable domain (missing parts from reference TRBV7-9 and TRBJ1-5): DTGVSQNPRHKITKRGQNVTFRCDPISEHNRLYWYRQTLGQGPEFLTYFQNEAQLEKSRLLSDRFSAERPKGSFSTLEIQRTEQGDSAMYLCASSLGYSSNQPQHFGDGTRLSIL.

CDR3: CASSLAQGANQPQHF. As DNA, the CDR3 is TGTGCCAGCAGCTTAGCACAGGGGGCTAATCAGCCCCAGCATTTT. The rearrangement links TRBV7-2 to TRBJ1-5, with 9 positions matching TRBD1. Germline V gene data show CDR1 as SGHTA and CDR2 as FQGNSA. The CDR3 runs 15 residues. With V trimmed by 0 bases and J by 4 bases, 1 base remained unmatched.

CDR3 in DNA: TGCAGTGCTCCCATAGTCCGACTAGCGGGTCCCCAGGCCCAGTACTTC. Translating gives CSAPIVRLAGPQAQYF. The V and J genes are TRBV20-1 and TRBJ2-5; 10 positions agree with TRBD2. The CDR3 is 16 residues long. The trim removed 5 bases at V and 9 bases at J, leaving 18 bases unmatched. CDR1 is DFQATT and CDR2 is SNEGSKA in the germline V gene (reference sequence).

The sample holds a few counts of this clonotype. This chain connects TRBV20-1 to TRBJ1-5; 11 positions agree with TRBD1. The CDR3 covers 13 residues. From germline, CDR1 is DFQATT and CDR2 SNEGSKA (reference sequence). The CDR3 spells CRLDRGLDEPQHF. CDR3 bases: TGCAGACTGGACAGGGGGCTTGATGAGCCCCAGCATTTT.

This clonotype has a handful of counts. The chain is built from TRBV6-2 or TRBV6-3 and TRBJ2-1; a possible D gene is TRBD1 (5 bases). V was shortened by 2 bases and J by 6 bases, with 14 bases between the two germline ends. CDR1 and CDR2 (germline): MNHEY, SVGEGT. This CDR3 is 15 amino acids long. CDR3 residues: CASSYGAGWSNEQFF. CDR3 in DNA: TGTGCCAGCAGTTACGGGGCAGGGTGGAGCAATGAGCAGTTCTTC.